One sample yielded the 28 T cell receptor beta chains listed below, sequenced in a study of human T cells and chemical hapten exposure. Regarding time point: pre-sensitization, week 0. The sample's treatment: therapeutic diphenylcyclopropenone sensitization with weekly scalp DPC. TCRdb reanalysed the RACE reads using MiXCR and keeps one entry per CDR3 protein. The data hold about 85,000 distinct CDR3 sequences, with roughly 8.5% observed a single time. Specimen: whole blood, collected in connection with sensitization to the hapten diphenylcyclopropenone (DPC). The receptors derive from a man aged 40-49 years with alopecia areata. Some clones in this sample may be carry-over from other donors' samples.

This clonotype was seen more than once but under ten times. The V call is TRBV5-1, the J call TRBJ2-4, with 9 bases aligning to TRBD1. Trimming at V came to 4 bases and at J to 8 bases, leaving 7 bases not matched to a gene. Germline V gene sequence: CDR1 SGHRS, CDR2 YFSETQ. This CDR3 is 14 amino acids long. The DNA for the CDR3 is TGCGCCAGCAGCGCCCAGACAGGGGGTGACATTCAGTACTTC. Protein product: CASSAQTGGDIQYF.

This clonotype was counted many times. The gene calls are TRBV5-1 and TRBJ2-7, with D perhaps TRBD1 (6 bases). Trimming stripped 5 bases from V and 1 base from J, with 19 bases between. Germline CDR1 and CDR2: SGHRS and YFSETQ. The CDR3 length is 16 residues. CDR3 bases: TGCGCCAGCAGTTACCTGCGACAGGTGGTTTCCTACGAGCAGTACTTC. Amino acid sequence: CASSYLRQVVSYEQYF.

V usage is TRBV5-4 and J usage is TRBJ2-5, with 7 bases lining up with TRBD2. Germline V gene lookup returns CDR1 SGHNT and CDR2 YYREEE (reference sequence). The CDR3 has 15 amino acids. With V trimmed by 2 bases and J by 0 bases, 4 bases remained unmatched. The CDR3 sequence: CASSFPGRNQETQYF. Written as DNA, the CDR3 is TGTGCCAGCAGCTTTCCCGGGAGGAACCAAGAGACCCAGTACTTC.

This clonotype has at least ten counts. The V call is TRBV25-1, the J call TRBJ2-7; perhaps D is TRBD1 or TRBD2 (5 bases each). Trimming left V 1 base short and J 5 bases short, with 6 bases between. Looked up from germline, CDR1 is MGHDK and CDR2 is SYGVNS. The CDR3 contains 12 residues. The CDR3 spells CASSELGDEQYF. CDR3 nucleotides: TGTGCCAGCAGTGAATTGGGGGACGAGCAGTACTTC.

This clonotype was counted at least ten times. J is TRBJ1-3 and V is TRBV12-3 or TRBV12-4, with D unclear. V lost 5 bases, J lost 0 bases, and 14 bases lay in between. The length of the CDR3 is 16 residues. The CDR3 is CASSPREGRSGNTIYF. The CDR3 DNA is TGTGCCAGCAGTCCCCGGGAGGGCCGCTCTGGAAACACCATATATTTT.

At least ten counts were recorded for this clonotype. This chain joins TRBV5-6 and TRBJ1-1, with D unresolved. CDR3 size: 14 residues. V lost 1 base and J lost 3, with 10 bases in between. In germline, CDR1 is SGHDT, CDR2 YYEEEE. CDR3 DNA: TGTGCCAGCAGCTTGTCCTACACAGACACTGAAGCTTTCTTT. It yields the protein CASSLSYTDTEAFF.

This clonotype was counted ten times or more. The chain employs TRBV27 and TRBJ2-7; D might be TRBD2 (6 bases). The germline V gene has CDR1 MNHEY and CDR2 SMNVEV (reference sequence). The CDR3 length is 13 residues. V shed 3 bases and J shed 6 bases, with 12 bases lying between them. The CDR3 sequence: CASSLTTRFEQYV. The CDR3 coding sequence is TGTGCCAGCAGTTTGACGACTAGATTCGAGCAGTACGTC.

The V and J genes are TRBV6-5 and TRBJ2-6; D possibly uses TRBD1 or TRBD2 (5 bases each). The CDR3 is 16 residues long. V was cut by 5 bases and J by 4 bases, with 15 bases left in between. CDR1 and CDR2 (germline): MNHEY, SVGAGI. Here the CDR3 DNA reads TGTGCCAGCAGTCGGGACGGCCTTGTAGGGGCCAACGTCCTGACTTTC. Amino acid sequence: CASSRDGLVGANVLTF.

The chain couples TRBV6-5 to TRBJ2-7, with D unclear. This CDR3 has 15 residues. Germline CDR1 reads MNHEY; CDR2 reads SVGAGI. Trimming pared 6 bases from V and 2 bases from J, leaving 17 bases between. CDR3 region: CASRPDEEATYEQYF. DNA for the CDR3: TGTGCCAGCAGGCCCGATGAGGAAGCTACCTACGAGCAGTACTTC.

This clonotype was seen only a few times. The chain combines TRBV7-2 with TRBJ2-3; 7 positions agree with TRBD2. The CDR3 covers 16 residues. Looked up from germline, CDR1 is SGHTA and CDR2 is FQGNSA. After removal of 2 bases from V and 2 bases from J, the junction contained 7 bases not matched to a gene. CDR3 nucleotide sequence: TGTGCCAGCAGCTTAAGGTCTAGCGGAGCCACAGATACGCAGTATTTT. Translating it yields CASSLRSSGATDTQYF.

Only a few counts were recorded for this clonotype. The genes are TRBV23-1 and TRBJ1-5; D not certain. TRBV23-1 is an ORF for which the function is uncertain. This CDR3 is built from 9 residues. The ends were cut back, 9 bases at V and 9 bases at J, with 6 bases in the middle. This chain's CDR3 is CARGRPQHF. The DNA for the CDR3 is TGCGCCAGGGGGAGGCCCCAGCATTTT.

Concerning this clonotype: A much larger clone differs by one base, so this may be a read error. V usage is TRBV29-1 and J usage is TRBJ2-1; perhaps TRBD2 as D (5 bases). V was trimmed by 4 bases and J by 7 bases, leaving 8 bases between them. The CDR3 has 11 residues. The germline gives CDR1 SQVTM, CDR2 ANQGSEA. The CDR3 DNA reads TGCAGCGTTGCGCGCGGGAATGAGCAGTTCTTC. Translating it yields CSVARGNEQFF.

This clonotype has just a few counts. The rearrangement links TRBV6-5 to TRBJ1-3; no clear D. This CDR3 is built from 17 residues. The germline CDR1 and CDR2 sequences are MNHEY and SVGAGI. Trimming cost V 0 bases and J 2 bases, with 14 bases left between them. The CDR3 nucleotides are TGTGCCAGCAGTTACTCGAGGGTAGTCGGTACTGGAAACACCATATATTTT. Amino acids: CASSYSRVVGTGNTIYF.

Many counts were recorded for this clonotype. The chain links TRBV12-3 or TRBV12-4 to TRBJ2-7; the D is unclear. Between the trimmed V and J ends, which lost 3 bases and 1 base, there was a span of 7 bases. This CDR3 has 13 amino acids. For the CDR3, the DNA is TGTGCCAGCAGTTTCCTAGGATCCTACGAGCAGTACTTC. Translating gives CASSFLGSYEQYF.

The V call is TRBV11-1, the J call TRBJ1-2; TRBD1 matches 11 bases. The CDR3 spans 14 residues. The germline V gene encodes CDR1 SGHAT and CDR2 FQDESV (reference sequence). After removal of 5 bases from V and 4 bases from J, the junction contained 3 bases not matched to a gene. CDR3 residues: CASSPGQGAYGYTF. As DNA, the CDR3 is TGTGCCAGCAGCCCTGGACAGGGGGCCTATGGCTACACCTTC.

The sample holds many counts of this clonotype. The rearrangement uses TRBV29-1 and TRBJ2-2; 8 bases fit TRBD2. CDR1 and CDR2 from the germline V gene are SQVTM and ANQGSEA. The CDR3 totals 15 residues. J gave up 0 bases and V 1 base, and 1 base lay outside the gene matches. The CDR3: CSVEGLASNTGELFF. CDR3 bases: TGCAGCGTTGAAGGACTAGCGTCGAACACCGGGGAGCTGTTTTTT.

The V and J genes are TRBV12-3 or TRBV12-4 and TRBJ2-1; unclear D gene. The V gene lost 1 base and the J gene lost 3 bases, with 13 bases spanning the gap. The CDR3 is 16 amino acids. The CDR3 region has the DNA TGTGCCAGCAGTTTAGAAGACGACCCTGGCTACAATGAGCAGTTCTTC. Translating gives CASSLEDDPGYNEQFF.

This clonotype was counted at least ten times. This rearrangement joins TRBV2 to TRBJ2-4; the match to TRBD2 covers 11 bases. Trimming took 7 bases from V and 3 from J; bases not matched to a gene: 8. Germline lookup yields CDR1 SNHLY and CDR2 FYNNEI. The CDR3 length is 16 residues. For the CDR3, the DNA is TGTGCCAGCAAACTAGCGGGAGCGGGAGGCAAAAACATTCAGTACTTC. This sequence encodes CASKLAGAGGKNIQYF.

The table lists this clonotype with a few counts. The chain is built from TRBV4-3 and TRBJ2-1; 9 bases fit TRBD2. Trimming took 1 base from V and 4 from J; bases not matched to a gene: 8. Per the germline V gene, CDR1 is LGHNA and CDR2 is YSLEER. CDR3 length equals 17 residues. The CDR3: CASSQVSGSLPYNEQFF. In DNA form, the CDR3 reads TGCGCCAGCAGCCAAGTTAGCGGGAGTCTCCCTTACAATGAGCAGTTCTTC.

This clonotype was counted a few times. V and J are TRBV12-3 or TRBV12-4 and TRBJ2-7; D possibly corresponds to TRBD2 (5 bases). V dropped 5 bases and J dropped 6 bases, with 14 bases sitting between them. The CDR3 contains 13 residues. The CDR3 DNA reads TGTGCCAGCAGTCTCGGACTCGGGCGCGAGCAGTACGTC. This translates into CASSLGLGREQYV.

The J gene is TRBJ2-5, the V gene TRBV6-6; TRBD2 might be the D (6 bases). Germline V CDR1 and CDR2: MNHNY, SVGAGI (reference sequence). V lost 2 bases, J lost 5 bases, and 12 bases lay in between. CDR3 length: 14 residues. The CDR3 sequence: CASSYTGGPETQYF. The CDR3, as DNA: TGTGCCAGCAGTTACACCGGGGGTCCGGAGACCCAGTACTTC.

J is TRBJ1-4 and V is TRBV27; 8 bases fit TRBD1. This CDR3 contains 14 residues. J was trimmed by 5 bases and V by 3 bases; bases with no gene match: 2. Germline loops: CDR1 MNHEY, CDR2 SMNVEV (reference sequence). The CDR3 DNA sequence: TGTGCCAGCAGTTTCAGGACAGGGAATGAAAAACTGTTTTTT. This encodes CASSFRTGNEKLFF.

V gene TRBV5-4 combines with J gene TRBJ2-7, with D perhaps being TRBD1 or TRBD2 (5 bases each). The CDR3 runs 14 residues. Germline V gene sequence: CDR1 SGHNT, CDR2 YYREEE (reference sequence). The V end lost 4 bases, the J end lost 2 bases, and 13 bases lay between the germline ends. CDR3 bases: TGTGCCAGCAGCACCCGGGACCAGACCTACGAGCAGTACTTC. Translation gives CASSTRDQTYEQYF. Looking up the rest from reference TRBV5-4 and TRBJ2-7 gives the full variable domain: ETGVTQSPTHLIKTRGQQVTLRCSSQSGHNTVSWYQQALGQGPQFIFQYYREEENGRGNFPPRFSGLQFPNYSSELNVNALELDDSALYLCASSTRDQTYEQYFGPGTRLTVT.

The chain has TRBV28 and TRBJ1-5, with unresolved D. The V and J ends lost 6 bases and 4 bases respectively, with 7 bases between them. Germline CDR1 is MDHEN and CDR2 is SYDVKM. The CDR3 loop spans 12 amino acids. CDR3 nucleotides: TGTGCCAGCAGCGGAGTTAATCAGCCCCAGCATTTT. It yields the protein CASSGVNQPQHF.

This rearrangement joins TRBV9 to TRBJ2-3; D not resolved. The CDR3 has 13 residues. V lost 0 bases and J 4 bases, leaving 6 bases between the germline ends. Germline lookup yields CDR1 SGDLS and CDR2 YYNGEE. The CDR3: CASSVGWADTQYF. The CDR3 DNA follows: TGTGCCAGCAGCGTAGGATGGGCAGATACGCAGTATTTT. Drawing the rest from reference TRBV9 and TRBJ2-3, the complete variable domain is DSGVTQTPKHLITATGQRVTLRCSPRSGDLSVYWYQQSLDQGLQFLIQYYNGEERAKGNILERFSAQQFPDLHSELNLSSLELGDSALYFCASSVGWADTQYFGPGTRLTVL.

The chain joins TRBV10-3 to TRBJ2-1; 14 nucleotides align to TRBD2. V dropped 3 bases and J dropped 8; count of bases not matched to a gene: 12. Germline V gene sequence: CDR1 ENHRY, CDR2 SYGVKD. CDR3 length equals 18 residues. CDR3 sequence reads: CAISDSHGTSGSFYEQFF. The CDR3 nucleotides are TGTGCCATCAGTGACTCTCATGGGACTAGCGGGAGTTTCTATGAGCAGTTCTTC.

The sample holds many counts of this clonotype. The CDR3 is CSVEDQAIFQTGGPTDTQYF. DNA for the CDR3: TGCAGCGTTGAAGATCAAGCTATCTTCCAGACGGGAGGGCCCACAGATACGCAGTATTTT. J is TRBJ2-3 and V is TRBV29-1, with TRBD2 matching over 8 bases. The germline gives CDR1 SQVTM, CDR2 ANQGSEA. The CDR3 has 20 amino acids. V shed 0 bases, J shed 2 bases, and the junction held 19 bases outside the gene matches.

In this sample, this clonotype turned up many times. The chain links TRBV30 to TRBJ1-5; D not certain. The CDR3 loop spans 13 amino acids. Germline V gene sequence: CDR1 GTSNPN, CDR2 SVGIG (reference sequence). Trimming stripped 3 bases from V and 3 bases from J, with 9 bases between. CDR3 nucleotides: TGTGCCTGGAGCCGGGGTTCCAATCAGCCCCAGCATTTT. It yields the protein CAWSRGSNQPQHF.